Listed below are T cell receptor beta chains from one sample, sequenced in a study of T-cell memory formation after mild COVID-19. Using its own MiXCR run on the 5' RACE reads, TCRdb lists one record per CDR3 protein. The table shows around 450,000 distinct CDR3 sequences, with 20% occurring only once. Sequencing input: PBMCs or a T cell subset sorted from them (not recorded which). Source of these receptors: an adult woman who had mild COVID-19 (a few samples of this study predate the infection). Cell type and time point are not known. CDR3s include the opening cysteine and the closing phenylalanine or tryptophan. D genes are given only for firm matches. Clone size appears in some rows only: once, few, many, or a class for an expanded clone.

CDR3,DNA,J,V,size,D
CASSQRERSYEQYF,TGTGCCAGTAGTCAGCGGGAGCGCTCCTACGAGCAGTACTTC,TRBJ2-7,TRBV19,few,TRBD2
CSARQLLSSQPQHF,TGCAGTGCTAGACAACTACTCAGCTCTCAGCCCCAGCATTTT,TRBJ1-5,TRBV20-1,few,-
CATSAWTGPDTGELFF,TGTGCCACCAGCGCATGGACAGGGCCTGACACCGGGGAGCTGTTTTTT,TRBJ2-2,TRBV15,many,TRBD1
CASSLVRTDTNTGELFF,TGTGCCAGCAGTTTAGTACGGACAGATACGAACACCGGGGAGCTGTTTTTT,TRBJ2-2,TRBV27,-,-
CASSLGAGYEQYF,TGTGCCAGCAGCTTAGGAGCAGGCTACGAGCAGTACTTC,TRBJ2-7,TRBV7-2,many,-
CASSPYQGGQETQYF,TGTGCCAGCTCACCCTACCAAGGGGGACAAGAGACCCAGTACTTC,TRBJ2-5,TRBV18,-,-
CASSLVEAIHEQYF,TGTGCCAGCAGCTTAGTAGAGGCTATACACGAGCAGTACTTC,TRBJ2-7,TRBV7-9,few,-
CASSTRSGETQYF,TGTGCCAGCAGCACACGTTCCGGGGAGACCCAGTACTTC,TRBJ2-5,TRBV7-9,-,-
CASSLALGTGEAFF,TGTGCCAGCAGCTTAGCGCTCGGGACAGGTGAAGCTTTCTTT,TRBJ1-1,TRBV7-9,few,TRBD1
CSARVPPYRTTDTQYF,TGCAGTGCTAGAGTTCCCCCCTACAGGACCACAGATACGCAGTATTTT,TRBJ2-3,TRBV20-1,-,-
CASSYSSGWQWTNTEAFF,TGTGCCAGCAGTTACTCGTCGGGGTGGCAGTGGACGAACACTGAAGCTTTCTTT,TRBJ1-1,TRBV6-2/TRBV6-3,few,-
CASSHQREGYNEQFF,TGCGCCAGCAGCCACCAGCGGGAGGGTTACAATGAGCAGTTCTTC,TRBJ2-1,TRBV4-3,few,TRBD2
CASSLVAGADHEQYF,TGTGCCAGCAGCTTAGTAGCGGGGGCCGACCACGAGCAGTACTTC,TRBJ2-7,TRBV7-6,-,TRBD2
CASSPPGVSNQPQHF,TGTGCCAGCAGTCCCCCAGGCGTTAGCAATCAGCCCCAGCATTTT,TRBJ1-5,TRBV12-3/TRBV12-4,few,-
CASSDTVGLRYGYTF,TGTGCCAGCAGTGATACGGTGGGGTTGCGCTATGGCTACACCTTC,TRBJ1-2,TRBV6-1,few,-
CASSQDGQNTEAFF,TGCGCCAGCAGCCAAGATGGGCAGAACACTGAAGCTTTCTTT,TRBJ1-1,TRBV4-1,-,-
CVSGGNYGYTF,TGCGTTTCAGGGGGTAACTATGGCTACACCTTC,TRBJ1-2,TRBV20-1,few,TRBD1
CASTIPGQRTYEQYF,TGTGCCAGCACCATCCCGGGACAGAGGACCTACGAGCAGTACTTC,TRBJ2-7,TRBV2,-,TRBD1
CASSFRVPYEQYF,TGTGCCAGCAGTTTTCGGGTTCCCTACGAGCAGTACTTC,TRBJ2-7,TRBV12-3/TRBV12-4,-,-
CASSQGVETDTQYF,TGCGCCAGCAGCCAAGGGGTAGAAACAGATACGCAGTATTTT,TRBJ2-3,TRBV4-3,few,-
CASSIASNNEQFF,TGTGCCAGTAGTATAGCTAGTAACAATGAGCAGTTCTTC,TRBJ2-1,TRBV19,-,-
CSASIAGVVSTQYF,TGCAGTGCTAGCATAGCGGGAGTAGTGAGTACGCAGTATTTT,TRBJ2-3,TRBV20-1,many,TRBD2
CAWSVGRSYEQYF,TGTGCCTGGAGTGTGGGGAGATCCTACGAGCAGTACTTC,TRBJ2-7,TRBV30,many,-
CASSRLVPYNEQFF,TGTGCCAGCAGCCGCCTCGTACCCTACAATGAGCAGTTCTTC,TRBJ2-1,TRBV12-3/TRBV12-4,-,-
CSARDGGSTDTQYF,TGCAGTGCTAGAGATGGCGGGAGCACAGATACGCAGTATTTT,TRBJ2-3,TRBV20-1,few,-
CSARDLNANTQYF,TGCAGTGCTAGAGACTTAAACGCCAATACGCAGTATTTT,TRBJ2-3,TRBV20-1,few,-
CASSFQFGTSGRAWEQFF,TGTGCCAGCAGTTTTCAATTTGGGACTAGCGGGAGGGCCTGGGAGCAGTTCTTC,TRBJ2-1,TRBV12-3/TRBV12-4,few,TRBD2
CASRPTGGRNQPQHF,TGCGCCAGCCGACCGACGGGGGGACGCAATCAGCCCCAGCATTTT,TRBJ1-5,TRBV5-1,few,-